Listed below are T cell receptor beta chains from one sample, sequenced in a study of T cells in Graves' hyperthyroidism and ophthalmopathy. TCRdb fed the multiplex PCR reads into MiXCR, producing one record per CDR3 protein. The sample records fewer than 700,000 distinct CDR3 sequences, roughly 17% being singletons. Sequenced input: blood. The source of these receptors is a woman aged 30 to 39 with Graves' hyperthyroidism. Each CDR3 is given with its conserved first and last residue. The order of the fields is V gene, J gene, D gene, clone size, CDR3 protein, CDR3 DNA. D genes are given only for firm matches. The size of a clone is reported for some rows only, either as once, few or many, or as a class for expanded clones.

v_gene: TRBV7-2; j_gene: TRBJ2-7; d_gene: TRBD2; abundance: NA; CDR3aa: CASSFTGGLADYEQYF; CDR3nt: TGTGCCAGCAGCTTTACCGGTGGGCTAGCGGATTACGAGCAGTACTTC
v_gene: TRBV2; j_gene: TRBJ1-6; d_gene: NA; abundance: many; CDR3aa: CASSVLGALNNSPLHF; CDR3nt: TGTGCCAGCAGTGTACTGGGGGCTCTTAATAATTCACCCCTCCACTTT
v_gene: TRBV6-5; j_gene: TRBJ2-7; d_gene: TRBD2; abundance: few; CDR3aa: CASSYLREADEQYF; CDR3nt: TGTGCCAGCAGTTACTTGCGGGAGGCCGACGAGCAGTACTTC
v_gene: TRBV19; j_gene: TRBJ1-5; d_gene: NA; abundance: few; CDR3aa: CATTPPVNSNQPQHF; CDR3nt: TGTGCCACCACGCCCCCAGTAAATAGCAATCAGCCCCAGCATTTT
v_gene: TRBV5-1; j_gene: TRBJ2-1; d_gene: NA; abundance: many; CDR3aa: CASSFEGPYNEQFF; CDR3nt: TGCGCCAGCAGCTTCGAGGGGCCCTACAATGAGCAGTTCTTC
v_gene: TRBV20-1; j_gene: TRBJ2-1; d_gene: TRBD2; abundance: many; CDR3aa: CSVSRTSGFYNEQFF; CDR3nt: TGCAGTGTTAGCCGGACTAGCGGATTCTACAATGAGCAGTTCTTC
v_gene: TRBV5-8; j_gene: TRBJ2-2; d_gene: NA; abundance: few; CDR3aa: CASSLGVVTGELFF; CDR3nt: TGTGCCAGCAGCTTGGGGGTTGTAACCGGGGAGCTGTTTTTT
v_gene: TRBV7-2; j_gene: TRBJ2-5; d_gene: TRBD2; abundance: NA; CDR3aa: CASSLGLAGAIETQYF; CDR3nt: TGTGCCAGCAGCTTGGGGTTAGCGGGAGCGATAGAGACCCAGTACTTC
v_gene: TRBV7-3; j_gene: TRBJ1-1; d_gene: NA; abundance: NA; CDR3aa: CASKGGSLDTEAFF; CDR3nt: TGTGCCAGCAAGGGGGGAAGTTTGGACACTGAAGCTTTCTTT
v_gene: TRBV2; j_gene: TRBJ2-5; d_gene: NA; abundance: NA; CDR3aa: CASSLGGGQEIQYF; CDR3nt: TGTGCCAGCAGTTTGGGGGGAGGACAAGAGATCCAGTACTTC
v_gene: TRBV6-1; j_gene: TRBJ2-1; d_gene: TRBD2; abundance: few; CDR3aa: CASSHGLWAGEVNNEQFF; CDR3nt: TGTGCCAGCAGCCACGGGCTCTGGGCGGGAGAGGTTAACAATGAGCAGTTCTTC
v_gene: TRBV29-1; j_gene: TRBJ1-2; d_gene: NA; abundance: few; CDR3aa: CSVVNGPYGYTF; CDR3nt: TGCAGCGTTGTTAACGGCCCCTATGGCTACACCTTC
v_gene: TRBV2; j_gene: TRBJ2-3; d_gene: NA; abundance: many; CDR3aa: CASRADTDTQYF; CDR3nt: TGTGCCAGCAGGGCAGACACAGATACGCAGTATTTT
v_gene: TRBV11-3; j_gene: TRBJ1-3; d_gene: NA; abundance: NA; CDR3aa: CASTPGGGAGNTIYF; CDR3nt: TGTGCCAGCACCCCGGGCGGCGGGGCTGGAAACACCATATATTTT
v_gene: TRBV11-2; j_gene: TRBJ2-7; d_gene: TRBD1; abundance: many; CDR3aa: CASSSPKGQGVEQYF; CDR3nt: TGTGCCAGCTCCTCCCCGAAGGGACAGGGGGTCGAGCAGTACTTC
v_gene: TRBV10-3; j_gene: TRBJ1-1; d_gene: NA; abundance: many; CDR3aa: CAITRGRGDTEAFF; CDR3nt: TGTGCCATCACCCGAGGACGGGGAGACACTGAAGCTTTCTTT
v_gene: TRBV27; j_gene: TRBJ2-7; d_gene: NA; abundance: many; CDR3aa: CASSLRGVSYEQYF; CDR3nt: TGTGCCAGCAGTTTAAGGGGGGTCTCCTACGAGCAGTACTTC